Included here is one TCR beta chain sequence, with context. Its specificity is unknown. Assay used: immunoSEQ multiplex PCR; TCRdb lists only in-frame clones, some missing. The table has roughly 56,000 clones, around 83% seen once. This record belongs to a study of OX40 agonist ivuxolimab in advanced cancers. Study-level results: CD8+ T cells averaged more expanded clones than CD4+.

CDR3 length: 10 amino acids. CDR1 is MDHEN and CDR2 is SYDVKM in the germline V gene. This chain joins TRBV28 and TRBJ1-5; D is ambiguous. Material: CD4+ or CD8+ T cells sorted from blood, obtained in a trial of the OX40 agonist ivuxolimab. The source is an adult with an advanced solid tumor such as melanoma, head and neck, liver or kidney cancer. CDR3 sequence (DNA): TGTGCGGCGGGGTCCCAGCCCCAGCATTTT. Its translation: CAAGSQPQHF.